One sample yielded the 22 T cell receptor beta chains listed below, sequenced in a study of the immune and genomic landscape of osteosarcoma. Here immunoSEQ multiplex PCR was the method, and the copy in TCRdb shows in-frame clones only, minus some. This sample has fewer than 6,000 clones, with about three quarters found just once. Osteosarcoma specimens were post-treatment primary, local recurrence and metastasis tumors from poor-prognosis patients. Sequencing was carried out using osteosarcoma tumor tissue from the lung. These receptors all come from a human donor with osteosarcoma.

The V gene is TRBV11-2, the J gene TRBJ2-7, with 7 bases matching TRBD1. V shed 5 bases and J 0 bases; nucleotides not matched to a gene: 7. CDR1 and CDR2 from the germline V gene are SGHAT and FQNNGV. The CDR3 totals 15 residues. The CDR3 loop reads CASSPRQGPSYEQYF. The CDR3 nucleotides read TGTGCCAGCAGCCCACGACAGGGACCCTCCTACGAGCAGTACTTC.

Only a few counts were recorded for this clone. V is TRBV20-1 and J is TRBJ1-5; D not certain. The CDR3 covers 10 residues. CDR1 is DFQATT and CDR2 is SNEGSKA in the germline V gene (reference sequence). CDR3 nucleotide sequence: TGCAGCGAGGCGAATCAGCCCCAGCATTTT. Translation: CSEANQPQHF.

The chain has TRBV2 and TRBJ1-1; weak D call: TRBD1 (6 bases). The length of the CDR3 is 13 residues. CDR1 and CDR2 from the germline V gene are SNHLY and FYNNEI. Deletions cut 5 bases from V and 1 base from J, with 8 bases between. The DNA of the CDR3 is TGTGCCAGCAGTAAACAGGGGAACACTGAAGCTTTCTTT. Protein sequence: CASSKQGNTEAFF.

The V gene is TRBV4-1, the J gene TRBJ1-2; D gene uncertain. Germline loops: CDR1 MGHRA, CDR2 YSYEKL. Trimming cost V 1 base and J 6 bases, with 9 bases left between them. The length of the CDR3 is 13 residues. CDR3 in DNA: TGCGCCAGCAGCCAAGTTATGACAAATGGCTACACCTTC. This encodes CASSQVMTNGYTF.

The V and J genes are TRBV30 and TRBJ2-2; D tentatively reads TRBD1 or TRBD2 (5 bases each). Trimming left V 2 bases short and J 7 bases short, with 11 bases between. The germline V gene has CDR1 GTSNPN and CDR2 SVGIG (reference sequence). CDR3 length equals 13 residues. The CDR3: CAWSIGGHGELFF. The CDR3 DNA reads as TGTGCCTGGAGTATTGGGGGTCACGGGGAGCTGTTTTTT.

This chain connects TRBV5-1 to TRBJ1-1, with D tentatively TRBD1 (5 bases). The V end was cut by 5 bases, the J end by 0 bases, with 20 bases between. Germline CDR1 SGHRS, CDR2 YFSETQ. The CDR3 totals 17 residues. The CDR3 reads CASRSGAPRGMNTEAFF. The CDR3 coding sequence is TGCGCCAGCAGGTCAGGAGCCCCCCGGGGGATGAACACTGAAGCTTTCTTT.

The V gene is TRBV18, the J gene TRBJ1-2, with a tentative D call TRBD1 (5 bases). The CDR3 has 15 residues. The V gene's germline CDR1 is KGHSH and CDR2 LQKENI. Trimming took off 2 bases at V and 0 bases at J, with 10 bases between the two ends. As DNA, the CDR3 is TGTGCCAGCTCACCAGGGACGGCCGCTAACTATGGCTACACCTTC. Its protein is CASSPGTAANYGYTF. Full variable domain (outside the CDR3, taken from reference TRBV18 and TRBJ1-2): NAGVMQNPRHLVRRRGQEARLRCSPMKGHSHVYWYRQLPEEGLKFMVYLQKENIIDESGMPKERFSAEFPKEGPSILRIQQVVRGDSAAYFCASSPGTAANYGYTFGSGTRLTVV.

V is TRBV7-9 and J is TRBJ2-1; D uncertain. This CDR3 has 16 amino acids. In germline, CDR1 is SEHNR, CDR2 FQNEAQ (reference sequence). Trimming left V 3 bases short and J 4 bases short, with 16 bases between. The CDR3 here is CASSFGLVGFYNEQFF. The DNA of the CDR3 is TGTGCCAGCAGCTTCGGCCTAGTAGGTTTTTACAATGAGCAGTTCTTC.

CDR3 nucleotides: TGTGCCTTTCTCCCGGACTCTGGAAACACCATATATTTT. This gives the protein CAFLPDSGNTIYF. The V call is TRBV30, the J call TRBJ1-3; D is ambiguous. V was trimmed by 7 bases and J by 0 bases, leaving 10 bases between them. The CDR3 sequence is 13 residues long. CDR1 and CDR2 from the germline V gene are GTSNPN and SVGIG (reference sequence). Looking up the rest from reference TRBV30 and TRBJ1-3 gives the full variable domain: SQTIHQWPATLVQPVGSPLSLECTVEGTSNPNLYWYRQAAGRGLQLLFYSVGIGQISSEVPQNLSASRPQDRQFILSSKKLLLSDSGFYLCAFLPDSGNTIYFGEGSWLTVV.

The J gene is TRBJ1-2, the V gene TRBV7-9, with a weak D call TRBD1 (5 bases). Per the germline V gene, CDR1 is SEHNR and CDR2 is FQNEAQ (reference sequence). This CDR3 is 15 amino acids long. The V end was cut by 3 bases, the J end by 3 bases, with 14 bases between. The CDR3 DNA sequence: TGTGCCAGCAGCTTGTCCGCGACAGTTTACTATGGCTACACCTTC. It translates to CASSLSATVYYGYTF.

The CDR3, as DNA: TGTGCCTGGAATGGCCCCGACTCAAATTCACCCCTCCACTTT. This encodes CAWNGPDSNSPLHF. This chain uses TRBV30 with TRBJ1-6; D is undetermined. CDR1 and CDR2 (germline): GTSNPN, SVGIG (reference sequence). The CDR3 is made up of 14 amino acids. The germline V and J ends were trimmed by 4 bases and 7 bases, with 14 bases remaining between them.

The genes are TRBV7-9 and TRBJ2-3; the match to TRBD2 covers 9 bases. The length of the CDR3 is 12 residues. CDR1 is SEHNR and CDR2 is FQNEAQ in the germline V gene (reference sequence). The V segment lost 10 bases and the J segment 5 bases; nucleotides outside the gene matches: 4. CDR3 amino acids: CATAGGGDTQYF. CDR3 coding DNA: TGTGCCACCGCGGGGGGGGGAGATACGCAGTATTTT.

This clone has only one observation. The genes are TRBV11-1 and TRBJ2-3, with D perhaps TRBD1 or TRBD2 (5 bases each). Trimming shortened V by 5 bases and J by 5 bases, and 8 bases separated the two germline ends. Germline values: CDR1 SGHAT, CDR2 FQDESV (reference sequence). CDR3 length: 12 amino acids. The CDR3 DNA reads TGTGCCAGCAGCGAGGGGAGAGATACGCAGTATTTT. Protein product: CASSEGRDTQYF.

The chain joins TRBV7-2 to TRBJ2-1, with D hard to call. The germline V gene has CDR1 SGHTA and CDR2 FQGNSA. The CDR3 has 13 residues. Trimming removed 1 base from V and 11 bases from J, with 12 bases in between. The CDR3 loop is CASSLESRDQQFF. The CDR3 region has the DNA TGTGCCAGCAGCTTAGAATCTCGTGACCAGCAGTTCTTC.

V and J are TRBV7-9 and TRBJ2-5; D gene ambiguous. Trimming removed 1 base from V and 5 bases from J, with 14 bases in between. Per the germline V gene, CDR1 is SEHNR and CDR2 is FQNEAQ (reference sequence). The CDR3 runs 15 residues. The CDR3 nucleotides are TGTGCCAGCAGCTTAGGGGCCTCAACCCGGGAGACCCAGTACTTC. Its translation: CASSLGASTRETQYF.

The V and J genes are TRBV18 and TRBJ2-7; no firm D call. Germline assignment: CDR1 KGHSH and CDR2 LQKENI. The CDR3 runs 15 residues. The V and J ends lost 3 bases and 7 bases respectively, with 19 bases between them. CDR3 protein: CASSPAFGPLWEQYF. In nucleotides, the CDR3 is TGTGCCAGCTCACCCGCCTTTGGCCCCCTTTGGGAGCAGTACTTC.

V usage is TRBV10-3 and J usage is TRBJ1-1; 9 bases map to TRBD1. The CDR3 loop spans 15 amino acids. The germline V gene encodes CDR1 ENHRY and CDR2 SYGVKD. Trimming at V came to 4 bases and at J to 1 base, leaving 4 bases not matched to a gene. CDR3 DNA sequence: TGTGCCATCAGTGTCCGGACAGGGGAGAACACTGAAGCTTTCTTT. Protein: CAISVRTGENTEAFF.

The genes are TRBV7-3 and TRBJ2-3; 14 bases are a match to TRBD2. The CDR3 runs to 18 residues. The ends lost 3 bases at V and 3 bases at J; junction bases unmatched: 8. CDR1 is SGHTA and CDR2 is FQGTGA in the germline V gene. CDR3 sequence: CASSFFETSGRATDTQYF. As DNA, the CDR3 is TGTGCCAGCAGCTTTTTCGAGACTAGCGGGAGGGCGACAGATACGCAGTATTTT. Full variable domain (rest looked up from reference TRBV7-3 and TRBJ2-3): GAGVSQTPSNKVTEKGKYVELRCDPISGHTALYWYRQSLGQGPEFLIYFQGTGAADDSGLPNDRFFAVRPEGSVSTLKIQRTERGDSAVYLCASSFFETSGRATDTQYFGPGTRLTVL.

The V gene is TRBV27, the J gene TRBJ2-7; D remains ambiguous. Looked up from germline, CDR1 is MNHEY and CDR2 is SMNVEV (reference sequence). Trimming shortened V by 1 base and J by 2 bases, and 15 bases separated the two germline ends. CDR3 length: 16 residues. CDR3 loop: CASSLFGSAFPYEQYF. The CDR3 DNA is TGTGCCAGCAGTTTATTTGGGTCAGCCTTCCCCTACGAGCAGTACTTC.

V and J are TRBV11-3 and TRBJ2-3, with 7 bases identical to TRBD2. The CDR3 is 15 residues long. With V trimmed by 5 bases and J by 6 bases, 11 bases remained unmatched. Germline-derived CDR1 and CDR2 are SGHNT and YENEEA. The CDR3 loop reads CASSVGTILLDTQYF. The DNA of the CDR3 is TGTGCCAGCAGCGTTGGGACTATTCTATTGGATACGCAGTATTTT.

V gene TRBV2 combines with J gene TRBJ2-2; 8 bases match TRBD1. The V gene's germline CDR1 is SNHLY and CDR2 FYNNEI. The CDR3 loop spans 16 amino acids. The trim removed 5 bases at V and 5 bases at J, leaving 10 bases unmatched. The CDR3 nucleotides are TGTGCCAGCAGTAGACCTCAGGGGGCACGAACCGGGGAGCTGTTTTTT. Its protein product is CASSRPQGARTGELFF.

For this clone: Mismatch with germline at one junction end may stem from a read error. The chain is built from TRBV15 and TRBJ1-5, with TRBD1 as a possible D gene (5 bases). The germline gives CDR1 LNHNV, CDR2 YYDKDF (reference sequence). The CDR3 has 16 amino acids. The CDR3 DNA reads TGTACCACCAGCAGAGCCCTTACTGGGGCTGGTCAGCCCCAGCATTTT. It specifies CTTSRALTGAGQPQHF.